The 26 T cell receptor beta chains in this list originate from one sample, sequenced in a study of blood T cell repertoires in COVID-19. Clones were read by immunoSEQ multiplex PCR, and TCRdb kept only the in-frame ones, dropping some. Of 280,000 or so clones in the sample, 83% are singletons; the top ten hold 8% to 10%. Sequenced input: peripheral blood. Receptor source: a woman between 50 and 59 years old who had recovered from COVID-19.

V usage is TRBV5-1 and J usage is TRBJ2-7, with a weak D call TRBD2 (5 bases). V was shortened by 0 bases and J by 6 bases, with 13 bases between the two germline ends. Per germline, CDR1 SGHRS and CDR2 YFSETQ. The CDR3 is 14 residues long. The CDR3 nucleotides are TGCGCCAGCAGCTTGGCCGGGAAGCTAGGCGAGCAGTACTTC. Amino acids: CASSLAGKLGEQYF.

The chain joins TRBV5-4 to TRBJ2-5; 11 bases fit TRBD2. V gave up 4 bases and J gave up 5 bases; unmatched junction bases: 10. Germline CDR1 SGHNT, CDR2 YYREEE (reference sequence). The length of the CDR3 is 16 residues. For the CDR3, the DNA is TGTGCCAGCAGCCCACGACTAGCGGGACCGGGGGAGACCCAGTACTTC. It is translated as CASSPRLAGPGETQYF.

The chain couples TRBV9 to TRBJ2-3; TRBD2 might be the D (5 bases). Per the germline V gene, CDR1 is SGDLS and CDR2 is YYNGEE. This CDR3 is 16 amino acids long. Trimming shortened V by 4 bases and J by 2 bases, and 17 bases separated the two germline ends. This chain's CDR3 is CASSPTLGLATDTQYF. CDR3 DNA: TGTGCCAGCAGCCCCACGCTAGGACTGGCCACAGATACGCAGTATTTT.

This clone turned up a few times. This rearrangement joins TRBV11-1 to TRBJ1-2; 10 bases line up with TRBD1. The trim removed 6 bases at V and 10 bases at J, leaving 8 bases unmatched. The germline CDR1 and CDR2 sequences are SGHAT and FQDESV (reference sequence). This CDR3 is built from 13 residues. The CDR3 DNA follows: TGTGCCAGCAGTCCCGGGACAGGGGACGACTACACCTTC. It yields the protein CASSPGTGDDYTF.

The chain uses TRBV19 and TRBJ2-4; weak D call: TRBD2 (6 bases). The CDR3 covers 15 residues. Germline-derived CDR1 and CDR2 are LNHDA and SQIVND (reference sequence). V lost 5 bases to trimming and J lost 6 bases, with 17 bases between them. The CDR3, as DNA: TGTGCCAGTAGTCCGGCGGCGCCCGGGGGAAACATTCAGTACTTC. As protein: CASSPAAPGGNIQYF.

The V and J genes are TRBV9 and TRBJ1-5; TRBD1 might be the D (6 bases). CDR1 is SGDLS, CDR2 YYNGEE, per germline. This CDR3 is 16 amino acids long. Trimming took off 0 bases at V and 2 bases at J, with 12 bases between the two ends. The CDR3 sequence is CASSVDGRGGNQPQHF. For the CDR3, the DNA is TGTGCCAGCAGCGTAGATGGCAGGGGTGGCAATCAGCCCCAGCATTTT.

The chain couples TRBV20-1 to TRBJ1-1; D is uncertain. From germline, CDR1 is DFQATT and CDR2 SNEGSKA (reference sequence). The CDR3 spans 14 residues. Trimming removed 3 bases at V and 0 bases at J, with 11 bases between. In DNA, the CDR3 is TGCAGTGCTAGTGGCCAACTCATGAACACTGAAGCTTTCTTT. Its translation: CSASGQLMNTEAFF.

The chain joins TRBV27 to TRBJ1-2, with 7 nucleotides matching TRBD1. V gave up 0 bases and J gave up 4 bases; unmatched junction bases: 5. Germline loops: CDR1 MNHEY, CDR2 SMNVEV (reference sequence). There are 15 residues in the CDR3. The CDR3 DNA is TGTGCCAGCAGTTTATCGGGGACAGCGTCCTATGGCTACACCTTC. This translates into CASSLSGTASYGYTF.

The V gene is TRBV5-1, the J gene TRBJ2-5; 11 bases are shared with TRBD1. The ends lost 4 bases at V and 5 bases at J; junction bases unmatched: 7. The CDR3 loop spans 15 amino acids. CDR1 and CDR2 (germline): SGHRS, YFSETQ. CDR3 sequence reads: CASSAAGTGGETQYF. The CDR3 region has the DNA TGCGCCAGCAGCGCCGCCGGGACAGGGGGGGAGACCCAGTACTTC.

The chain carries TRBV3-1 (or the pseudogene TRBV3-2) and TRBJ1-5, with D unclear. Germline V gene sequence: CDR1 LGHDT, CDR2 YNNKEL (reference sequence). The CDR3 contains 15 residues. The V and J ends lost 1 base and 3 bases respectively, with 10 bases between them. The CDR3 nucleotides are TGTGCCAGCAGCCAAGGAGGCCCAGCCAATCAGCCCCAGCATTTT. Its translation is CASSQGGPANQPQHF.

Concerning this clone: This CDR3 is also generated by other DNA sequences in the sample. The chain recombines TRBV15 with TRBJ2-7; TRBD2 is a possible D gene (5 bases). This CDR3 spans 14 amino acids. Trimming took off 0 bases at V and 1 base at J, with 7 bases between the two ends. Germline assignment: CDR1 LNHNV and CDR2 YYDKDF (reference sequence). The chain's CDR3 is CATSRDRGSYEQYF. The CDR3 DNA follows: TGTGCCACCAGCAGAGATCGGGGTTCCTACGAGCAGTACTTC. The variable domain in full, completed from reference TRBV15 and TRBJ2-7, reads DAMVIQNPRYQVTQFGKPVTLSCSQTLNHNVMYWYQQKSSQAPKLLFHYYDKDFNNEADTPDNFQSRRPNTSFCFLDIRSPGLGDTAMYLCATSRDRGSYEQYFGPGTRLTVT.

This chain joins TRBV5-1 and TRBJ2-5; 7 nucleotides match TRBD1. CDR1 is SGHRS and CDR2 is YFSETQ in the germline V gene. Unmatched junction bases numbered 3, after V lost 0 bases and J lost 4 bases. The CDR3 runs to 14 residues. The CDR3 sequence: CASSLEAGGETQYF. CDR3 DNA: TGCGCCAGCAGCTTGGAGGCAGGGGGAGAGACCCAGTACTTC.

The table lists this clone with a few counts. The V gene is TRBV29-1, the J gene TRBJ1-1; no reliable D call. Germline assignment: CDR1 SQVTM and CDR2 ANQGSEA. The CDR3 is made up of 15 amino acids. V lost 7 bases to trimming and J lost 0 bases, with 18 bases between them. The CDR3, as DNA: TGCAGCGGAACCCGGGGTGTCGGTTTGAACACTGAAGCTTTCTTT. This encodes CSGTRGVGLNTEAFF.

Only one count was recorded for this clone. This chain links TRBV25-1 with TRBJ2-2; possible D gene TRBD1, 6 bases. This CDR3 is 12 amino acids long. The V gene lost 5 bases and the J gene lost 6 bases, with 7 bases spanning the gap. Germline CDR1 reads MGHDK; CDR2 reads SYGVNS. The CDR3 DNA reads TGTGCCAGCAGTTCAGGGGCCGGGGAGCTGTTTTTT. It is translated as CASSSGAGELFF.

V is TRBV27 and J is TRBJ2-6; 7 nucleotides agree with TRBD1. This CDR3 region has 15 residues. The V gene end was trimmed by 2 bases and the J gene end by 2 bases; junction bases not matched to a gene: 0. Germline V gene sequence: CDR1 MNHEY, CDR2 SMNVEV (reference sequence). This chain's CDR3 is CASSLQGAGANVLTF. The CDR3 DNA reads TGTGCCAGCAGTTTACAGGGGGCTGGGGCCAACGTCCTGACTTTC.

The rearrangement links TRBV7-9 to TRBJ1-3; no clear D. Per germline, CDR1 SEHNR and CDR2 FQNEAQ (reference sequence). The CDR3 contains 13 residues. Trimming stripped 1 base from V and 4 bases from J, with 5 bases between. In DNA, the CDR3 is TGTGCCAGCAGCTTAGGCCTAGGAAACACCATATATTTT. It translates to CASSLGLGNTIYF.

The chain recombines TRBV4-1 with TRBJ2-7; 10 positions match TRBD2. The CDR3 length is 17 residues. The V gene end was trimmed by 1 base and the J gene end by 0 bases; junction bases not matched to a gene: 6. The germline V gene has CDR1 MGHRA and CDR2 YSYEKL. In DNA form, the CDR3 reads TGCGCCAGCAGCCAAGGGCTAGCGGGGGAGCTCTCCTACGAGCAGTACTTC. As protein: CASSQGLAGELSYEQYF.

This chain connects TRBV28 to TRBJ1-1; D remains unclear. CDR1 is MDHEN, CDR2 SYDVKM, per germline. The ends were cut back, 2 bases at V and 1 base at J, with 8 bases in the middle. CDR3 size: 14 residues. This chain's CDR3 is CASSLPNSNTEAFF. The CDR3 DNA reads as TGTGCCAGCAGTTTACCCAACTCGAACACTGAAGCTTTCTTT.

The chain couples TRBV21-1 to TRBJ2-7; the table calls TRBD2, which could not be checked here. TRBV21-1 corresponds to a pseudogene. The CDR3 runs to 13 residues. The chain's CDR3 is CAQRAEPTYEQYF. CDR3 bases: TGTGCCCAGCGGGCAGAACCGACCTACGAGCAGTACTTC.

The sample holds a few counts of this clone. The chain employs TRBV7-3 and TRBJ2-7; 9 nucleotides line up with TRBD1. Trimming at V came to 3 bases and at J to 3 bases, leaving 9 bases not matched to a gene. CDR1 and CDR2 (germline): SGHTA, FQGTGA. CDR3 size: 16 residues. CDR3 in amino acids: CASSFDRRDRVYEQYF. CDR3 nucleotides: TGTGCCAGCAGCTTTGATCGCCGGGACAGGGTCTACGAGCAGTACTTC. The whole variable domain, remainder taken from reference TRBV7-3 and TRBJ2-7, is GAGVSQTPSNKVTEKGKYVELRCDPISGHTALYWYRQSLGQGPEFLIYFQGTGAADDSGLPNDRFFAVRPEGSVSTLKIQRTERGDSAVYLCASSFDRRDRVYEQYFGPGTRLTVT.

The chain is built from TRBV11-2 and TRBJ1-6; tentatively, D is TRBD1 (6 bases). V shed 5 bases and J shed 9 bases, with 17 bases lying between them. This CDR3 contains 15 residues. Per the germline V gene, CDR1 is SGHAT and CDR2 is FQNNGV. The CDR3 sequence: CASSLIQGRGSPLHF. Written as DNA, the CDR3 is TGTGCCAGCAGCCTAATACAGGGTAGAGGTTCACCCCTCCACTTT.

The chain employs TRBV11-2 and TRBJ2-7; 8 bases are a match to TRBD1. This CDR3 has 16 residues. J was trimmed by 2 bases and V by 4 bases; bases with no gene match: 10. Germline V CDR1 and CDR2: SGHAT, FQNNGV. The CDR3 bases are TGTGCCAGCAGCTCTTTAACAGGGGGTAAAGCCTACGAGCAGTACTTC. Its translation: CASSSLTGGKAYEQYF.

Here the CDR3 DNA reads TGTGCCAGCAGTGAAAGCAGGGGCAATCAGCCCCAGCATTTT. Its protein is CASSESRGNQPQHF. This chain connects TRBV2 to TRBJ1-5; tentatively, D is TRBD1 (5 bases). CDR3 length: 14 amino acids. Trimming took off 2 bases at V and 2 bases at J, with 7 bases between the two ends. CDR1 SNHLY and CDR2 FYNNEI come from the germline V gene. Together with reference TRBV2 and TRBJ1-5, the CDR3 gives the full variable domain: EPEVTQTPSHQVTQMGQEVILRCVPISNHLYFYWYRQILGQKVEFLVSFYNNEISEKSEIFDDQFSVERPDGSNFTLKIRSTKLEDSAMYFCASSESRGNQPQHFGDGTRLSIL.

The rearrangement joins TRBV6-6 to TRBJ2-7, with 7 bases matching TRBD1. The CDR3 sequence is 15 residues long. Germline V gene lookup returns CDR1 MNHNY and CDR2 SVGAGI (reference sequence). V lost 5 bases, J lost 1 base, and 8 bases stayed unmatched. The CDR3 loop reads CASSHGQESSYEQYF. The CDR3 DNA is TGTGCCAGCAGTCACGGACAGGAGTCTTCCTACGAGCAGTACTTC.

The V and J genes are TRBV4-1 and TRBJ1-5; D might be TRBD1 (5 bases). Germline V CDR1 and CDR2: MGHRA, YSYEKL. This CDR3 spans 15 amino acids. The V end lost 1 base, the J end lost 7 bases, and 14 bases lay between the germline ends. The CDR3 nucleotides read TGCGCCAGCAGCCAAGGGGGGAGGGTAAACCAGCCCCAGCATTTT. Its protein product is CASSQGGRVNQPQHF.

The CDR3 coding sequence is TGTGCCTGGACCATTCACCGGGACAGGTTCTACAATGAGCAGTTCTTC. This translates into CAWTIHRDRFYNEQFF. The rearrangement uses TRBV30 and TRBJ2-1, with TRBD1 matching 8 bases. V trimming: 4 bases; J trimming: 3 bases; junction bases outside the gene matches: 11. The length of the CDR3 is 16 residues. Germline-derived CDR1 and CDR2 are GTSNPN and SVGIG (reference sequence). The whole variable domain, remainder taken from reference TRBV30 and TRBJ2-1, is SQTIHQWPATLVQPVGSPLSLECTVEGTSNPNLYWYRQAAGRGLQLLFYSVGIGQISSEVPQNLSASRPQDRQFILSSKKLLLSDSGFYLCAWTIHRDRFYNEQFFGPGTRLTVL.